One sample yielded the 12 T cell receptor beta chains listed below, sequenced in a study of T and B cells in COVID-19 patients. Each TRB amplification used roughly 250-550 ng of genomic DNA from blood. Multiplex PCR with BIOMED2 TRB-A/B primer pools amplified TRB rearrangements. MiXCR was run by TCRdb on the multiplex PCR reads, yielding one entry per CDR3 protein. The table has roughly 15,000 distinct CDR3 sequences, under 35% seen once. Material for sequencing was blood. These receptor sequences come from a human donor who had recovered from COVID-19.

This clonotype is labeled medium-sized. The V call is TRBV29-1, the J call TRBJ1-2, with 7 positions matching TRBD1. Germline-derived CDR1 and CDR2 are SQVTM and ANQGSEA. V lost 2 bases to trimming and J lost 4 bases; unmatched junction nucleotides: 4. The CDR3 runs 13 residues. The DNA for the CDR3 is TGCAGCGTTGAAAGGGGGCAGACCTATGGCTACACCTTC. Translation gives CSVERGQTYGYTF. The entire variable domain, with the rest obtained from reference TRBV29-1 and TRBJ1-2, is as follows: SAVISQKPSRDICQRGTSLTIQCQVDSQVTMMFWYRQQPGQSLTLIATANQGSEATYESGFVIDKFPISRPNLTFSTLTVSNMSPEDSSIYLCSVERGQTYGYTFGSGTRLTVV.

V is TRBV18 and J is TRBJ1-1, with 8 bases that match TRBD1. The CDR3 covers 15 residues. V lost 4 bases to trimming and J lost 5 bases; unmatched junction nucleotides: 9. Per germline, CDR1 KGHSH and CDR2 LQKENI. The CDR3 here is CASSLRGPGATEAFF. CDR3 coding DNA: TGTGCCAGCTCACTCAGGGGGCCAGGGGCGACTGAAGCTTTCTTT.

This clonotype has only a few counts. This sequence joins TRBV5-4 and TRBJ2-2; D possibly corresponds to TRBD1 (6 bases). The V end lost 1 base, the J end lost 4 bases, and 11 bases lay between the germline ends. The CDR3 totals 15 residues. Germline V gene sequence: CDR1 SGHNT, CDR2 YYREEE (reference sequence). CDR3 in amino acids: CASSLIQGTTGELFF. The CDR3 nucleotides read TGTGCCAGCAGCTTGATACAGGGTACCACCGGGGAGCTGTTTTTT.

For this clonotype: A much more abundant neighbour one base away suggests this may be a read error. The chain is built from TRBV10-3 and TRBJ2-1; 7 bases align to TRBD2. There are 15 residues in the CDR3. CDR1 ENHRY and CDR2 SYGVKD come from the germline V gene. V lost 5 bases to trimming and J lost 4 bases; unmatched junction nucleotides: 8. CDR3 amino acids: CAISPTGGSYNEQFF. In nucleotides, the CDR3 is TGTGCCATCAGTCCCACGGGGGGAAGTTACAATGAGCAGTTCTTC.

The chain employs TRBV5-5 and TRBJ2-4; D is ambiguous. Germline CDR1 SGHKS, CDR2 YYEKEE (reference sequence). The V gene lost 6 bases and the J gene lost 12 bases, with 19 bases spanning the gap. The CDR3 is 13 residues long. The CDR3 DNA follows: TGTGCCAGCACCCTCCCCCGTGTCGGTACTCAGTACTTC. This encodes CASTLPRVGTQYF.

This chain joins TRBV6-5 and TRBJ2-4; 7 bases map to TRBD1. With V trimmed by 2 bases and J by 0 bases, 13 bases remained unmatched. The CDR3 has 19 amino acids. The germline V gene encodes CDR1 MNHEY and CDR2 SVGAGI. CDR3 sequence: CASSYGDRDPRLAKNIQYF. CDR3 bases: TGTGCCAGCAGTTACGGTGACAGGGACCCTAGACTAGCCAAAAACATTCAGTACTTC.

In its sample, this clonotype was seen many times. The chain links TRBV6-5 to TRBJ2-3; D not certain. Trimming took 5 bases from V and 2 from J, leaving 17 bases between them. The germline V gene encodes CDR1 MNHEY and CDR2 SVGAGI. This CDR3 comprises 16 residues. The DNA of the CDR3 is TGTGCCAGCAGTCCCCCAAGGCCACAGATCACAGATACGCAGTATTTT. It translates to CASSPPRPQITDTQYF.

V usage is TRBV7-6 and J usage is TRBJ2-2, with D perhaps assigned TRBD1 or TRBD2 (5 bases each). Trimming pared 4 bases from V and 8 bases from J, leaving 17 bases between. The CDR3 runs to 15 residues. Germline V gene sequence: CDR1 SGHVS, CDR2 FNYEAQ. CDR3 protein: CASSSRGTGLGELFF. The CDR3 nucleotides read TGTGCCAGCAGCTCCCGCGGAACAGGACTTGGGGAGCTGTTTTTT.

This clonotype occurred once. The rearrangement joins TRBV5-5 to TRBJ2-3; 8 bases agree with TRBD2. In germline, CDR1 is SGHKS, CDR2 YYEKEE (reference sequence). The CDR3 length is 15 residues. With V trimmed by 4 bases and J by 1 base, 5 bases remained unmatched. CDR3 protein: CASSHGGVGTDTQYF. In DNA form, the CDR3 reads TGTGCCAGCAGCCACGGGGGGGTGGGCACAGATACGCAGTATTTT.

The gene calls are TRBV12-3 or TRBV12-4 and TRBJ2-4; D unresolved. CDR3 length: 11 amino acids. V gave up 8 bases and J gave up 3 bases, with 5 bases separating them. The CDR3 loop is CASGHKNIQYF. For the CDR3, the DNA is TGTGCCAGCGGTCACAAAAACATTCAGTACTTC.

This clonotype is termed medium-sized. The chain couples TRBV29-1 to TRBJ1-2; no clear D gene. CDR3 length: 11 amino acids. Germline CDR1 and CDR2: SQVTM and ANQGSEA. Trimming shortened V by 4 bases and J by 7 bases, and 10 bases separated the two germline ends. CDR3 loop: CSVAVLGGYTF. In nucleotides, the CDR3 is TGCAGCGTTGCGGTCCTCGGTGGCTACACCTTC.

The genes are TRBV24-1 and TRBJ2-1; 7 bases match TRBD2. The CDR3 consists of 15 residues. V was clipped by 3 bases and J by 8 bases; unmatched bases: 9. Germline V CDR1 and CDR2: KGHDR, SFDVKD. CDR3 region: CATSDNSGGFHEQFF. The CDR3 region has the DNA TGTGCCACCAGTGATAATTCCGGGGGGTTCCATGAGCAGTTCTTC.